This is a list of T cell receptor beta chains from one sample in a study of cytomegalovirus exposure and HLA in healthy donors. Sequencing used immunoSEQ multiplex PCR; TCRdb keeps in-frame clones, though not all of them. The sample has 100,000 or so clones; around 74% are singletons. The sequenced material came from PBMCs. The receptors here all came from a man aged 25 to 45 in good health and CMV-seropositive. Each CDR3 is given with its conserved first and last residue. A D gene is named only where the DNA matches it firmly. The size entry is marked missing in some rows and otherwise reads once, few, many or a size class.

v_call	j_call	d_call	clone_size	cdr3_aa	cdr3_nt
TRBV14	TRBJ2-1	.	.	CASNPGINVNEQFF	TGTGCCAGCAATCCAGGTATTAATGTCAATGAGCAGTTCTTC
TRBV7-9	TRBJ1-4	TRBD1	.	CASSGRTGRSEKLFF	TGTGCCAGCAGCGGACGGACAGGGCGAAGTGAAAAACTGTTTTTT
TRBV4-3	TRBJ1-3	.	.	CASSQDYGNSGNTIYF	TGCGCCAGCAGCCAAGATTACGGGAACTCTGGAAACACCATATATTTT
TRBV5-6	TRBJ1-3	TRBD1	.	CASSLLTGFSSENTIYF	TGTGCCAGCAGCTTACTGACAGGGTTTTCTTCGGAAAACACCATATATTTT
TRBV19	TRBJ2-7	.	.	CASSSWRGQQYF	TGTGCCAGTAGTAGCTGGCGGGGCCAGCAGTACTTC
TRBV9	TRBJ2-2	.	.	CASSVAEAGTGELFF	TGTGCCAGCAGCGTAGCTGAGGCGGGAACCGGGGAGCTGTTTTTT
TRBV6-1	TRBJ2-7	.	once	CASTFLFSYEQYF	TGTGCCAGCACCTTCTTGTTCTCCTACGAGCAGTACTTC
TRBV18	TRBJ2-7	.	.	CASSPQDTGFRYF	TGTGCCAGCTCACCCCAGGACACCGGGTTTAGGTACTTC
TRBV7-2	TRBJ2-2	TRBD1	.	CASSLVPQGANGELFF	TGTGCCAGCAGCTTAGTCCCACAGGGGGCAAACGGGGAGCTGTTTTTT
TRBV30	TRBJ2-6	.	.	CAWTSGANVLTF	TGTGCCTGGACTTCTGGGGCCAACGTCCTGACTTTC
TRBV2	TRBJ2-3	TRBD2	.	CASAQTSGEADTQYF	TGTGCCAGTGCCCAGACTAGCGGGGAGGCAGATACGCAGTATTTT